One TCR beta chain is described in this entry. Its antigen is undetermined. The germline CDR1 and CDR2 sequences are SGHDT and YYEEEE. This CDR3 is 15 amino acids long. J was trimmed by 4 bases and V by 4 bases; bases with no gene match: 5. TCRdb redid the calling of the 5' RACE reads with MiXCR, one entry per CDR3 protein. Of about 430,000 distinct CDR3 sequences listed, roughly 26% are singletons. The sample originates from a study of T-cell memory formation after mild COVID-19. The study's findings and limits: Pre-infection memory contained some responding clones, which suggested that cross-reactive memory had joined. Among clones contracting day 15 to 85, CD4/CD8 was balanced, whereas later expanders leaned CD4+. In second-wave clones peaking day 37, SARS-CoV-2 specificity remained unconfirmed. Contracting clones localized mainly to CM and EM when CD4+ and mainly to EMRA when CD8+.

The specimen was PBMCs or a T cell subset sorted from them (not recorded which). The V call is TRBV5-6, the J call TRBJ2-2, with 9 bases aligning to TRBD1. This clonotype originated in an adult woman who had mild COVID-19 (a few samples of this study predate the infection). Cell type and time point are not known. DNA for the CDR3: TGTGCCAGCAGCACCGGACAGGGGTTCACCGGGGAGCTGTTTTTT. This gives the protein CASSTGQGFTGELFF.